This TCR beta chain was sequenced for a study of blood T cell repertoires in COVID-19. The J segment lost 7 bases and the V segment lost 1 base, leaving 3 bases of the junction unmatched. Germline CDR1 is SGDLS and CDR2 is YYNGEE. The CDR3 spans 13 residues. Clones were sequenced by immunoSEQ multiplex PCR, and TCRdb holds only the in-frame ones, with some missing. The sample lists around 340,000 clones, about four fifths occurring once. The sample holds one count of this clone. The V call is TRBV9, the J call TRBJ1-2; TRBD1 aligns across 8 bases. The receptor's source is a man under 40 with active or convalescent COVID-19. Material: peripheral blood. The CDR3 coding sequence is TGTGCCAGCAGCGTATCAGGGGGCACTGGCTACACCTTC. Protein sequence: CASSVSGGTGYTF.